One sample yielded the 5 T cell receptor beta chains listed below, sequenced in a study of blood T cells in healthy people across ages. Primers used in a second PCR of about 7 to 12 cycles were a sample-barcoded 5' primer and a J-beta primer mix. TCRdb itself ran the 5' RACE reads through MiXCR, one entry per CDR3 protein. The sample lists 600,000 to 900,000 distinct CDR3 sequences; 25% to 30% were seen once. These data were also reused for a study on T cells of mothers and their children.

Sequenced input: blood. The origin of the receptors is a boy between 10 and 17 years old in good health.

In regard to this clonotype: The junction departs from the called germline gene at one end, perhaps through a read error. In nucleotides, the CDR3 is TGTGCCAGCAGCTTGCACACGTGTGGAGGCTACGAGCAGCACTTC. Translation gives CASSLHTCGGYEQHF. V usage is TRBV11-3 and J usage is TRBJ2-7; TRBD2 is a possible D gene (5 bases). The CDR3 covers 15 residues. The germline CDR1 and CDR2 sequences are SGHNT and YENEEA.

This chain uses TRBV6-2 or TRBV6-3 with TRBJ1-5; 10 bases are a match to TRBD1. V trimming: 0 bases; J trimming: 3 bases; junction bases outside the gene matches: 5. This CDR3 region has 17 residues. Germline-derived CDR1 and CDR2 are MNHEY and SVGEGT. The CDR3, as DNA: TGTGCCAGCAGTTACTCGGGGACAGGGGTCAACAATCAGCCCCAGCATTTT. It specifies CASSYSGTGVNNQPQHF.

This clonotype was counted only a few times. V is TRBV15 and J is TRBJ2-5; 8 positions match TRBD2. The assigned J gene may be wrong: the sequence end matches TRBJ2-7 better. The CDR3 runs to 16 residues. Per germline, CDR1 LNHNV and CDR2 YYDKDF (reference sequence). CDR3 loop: CATSRVAGFNSYEQYF. CDR3 in DNA: TGTGCCACCAGCAGGGTAGCGGGGTTCAACTCCTACGAGCAGTACTTC.

This clonotype was found a few times. The chain is built from TRBV9 and TRBJ1-6; perhaps TRBD1 as D (5 bases). The V gene's germline CDR1 is SGDLS and CDR2 YYNGEE. Between the trimmed V and J ends, which lost 2 bases and 9 bases, there was a span of 9 bases. CDR3 length equals 13 residues. Written as DNA, the CDR3 is TGTGCCAGCAGCGTCCTCGGGGGTTCACCCCTCCACTTT. Amino acids: CASSVLGGSPLHF.

This clonotype has a handful of counts. This chain uses TRBV3-1 with TRBJ2-1; 10 bases agree with TRBD2. J lost 4 bases, V lost 2 bases, and 5 bases had no gene match. Germline CDR1 and CDR2: LGHDT and YNNKEL (reference sequence). The CDR3 has 16 amino acids. CDR3 nucleotides: TGTGCCAGCAGCCAATTGGCTAGCGGGGGATACAATGAGCAGTTCTTC. Residues: CASSQLASGGYNEQFF.